Sequencing of this T cell receptor beta chain was carried out in a study of blood T cell repertoires in COVID-19. Two negative PCRs, clearance, or symptom resolution were required of recovered Cohort 3 donors. Germline CDR1 is SGDLS and CDR2 is YYNGEE. The CDR3 covers 13 residues. Trimming cost V 2 bases and J 2 bases, with 6 bases left between them. Original data processing: Nucleated cell counts were estimated from reference gene primer amplification. Measured with immunoSEQ multiplex PCR; TCRdb has only the in-frame clones, and not every one. For V, J and clone size, that table is used; D and trimming come from the DNA. The sample records some 160,000 clones, around 81% being singletons.

Sequenced input: PBMCs or T cells enriched from blood (not recorded which). The clonotype was recovered from a woman in her 40s who had recovered from COVID-19. The chain is built from TRBV9 and TRBJ2-3, with unresolved D. The CDR3 bases are TGTGCCAGCAGCGTTCCTCCCACAGATACGCAGTATTTT. Protein: CASSVPPTDTQYF.